This T cell receptor beta chain emerged from a study of human T cells and chemical hapten exposure. Whole-study results and caveats: In the PT1 data, expanded TCR counts showed a positive correlation with patch test score.

TCRdb reprocessed the RACE reads via MiXCR and lists one record per CDR3 protein. Among approximately 370,000 distinct CDR3 sequences listed, over 5% were seen once. A word on this clonotype: Its antigen is not identified.

The junction had 4 bases not matched to a gene; V was cut back by 1 base and J by 3 bases. Germline-derived CDR1 and CDR2 are SGHTA and FQGNSA. The CDR3 extends over 16 amino acids. Time point denoted: pre-sensitization, week 0. Stated treatment: therapeutic diphenylcyclopropenone sensitization with weekly scalp DPC. The sequence derives from a woman aged 18-29 years with alopecia areata. Some clones in this sample may be carry-over from other donors' samples. Specimen: whole blood, collected in connection with sensitization to the hapten diphenylcyclopropenone (DPC). The V and J genes are TRBV7-2 and TRBJ2-1, with TRBD2 identical over 9 bases. As DNA, the CDR3 is TGTGCCAGCAGCTTAGGTAGCGGGGGTCGCTACAATGAGCAGTTCTTC. Translated: CASSLGSGGRYNEQFF.